These 12 T cell receptor beta chains originate from one sample sequenced in a study of blood T cell repertoires in COVID-19. The assay was immunoSEQ multiplex PCR, and TCRdb's table has in-frame clones only and misses some. The table lists under 250,000 clones, around nine tenths of them singletons. Specimen: peripheral blood. Receptors were obtained from a man aged 60 to 75 with COVID-19, enrolled during active disease.

The CDR3 is CASGPGGRQPQHF. As DNA, the CDR3 is TGTGCCAGCGGACCAGGGGGCAGGCAGCCCCAGCATTTT. The V and J genes are TRBV19 and TRBJ1-5, with TRBD1 matching over 8 bases. The V gene end was trimmed by 9 bases and the J gene end by 7 bases; junction bases not matched to a gene: 8. The CDR3 has 13 amino acids. Germline assignment: CDR1 LNHDA and CDR2 SQIVND (reference sequence).

This clone was counted a single time. The V and J genes are TRBV5-1 and TRBJ1-6; D is unresolved. Deletions cut 0 bases from V and 8 bases from J, with 9 bases between. Germline CDR1 is SGHRS and CDR2 is YFSETQ. The CDR3 totals 14 residues. CDR3 amino acids: CASSLGSRDSPLHF. The CDR3 coding sequence is TGCGCCAGCAGCTTGGGGAGTCGGGATTCACCCCTCCACTTT.

The J gene is TRBJ1-1, the V gene TRBV7-9, with D unclear. The V gene's germline CDR1 is SEHNR and CDR2 FQNEAQ (reference sequence). The CDR3 covers 14 residues. Trimming took off 3 bases at V and 5 bases at J, with 13 bases between the two ends. The CDR3 spells CASSFSGGETEAFF. The CDR3 DNA reads as TGTGCCAGCAGCTTTTCTGGAGGCGAAACTGAAGCTTTCTTT.

The rearrangement joins TRBV30 to TRBJ1-6; 7 nucleotides agree with TRBD1. J gave up 7 bases and V 0 bases, and 12 bases lay outside the gene matches. The CDR3 length is 17 residues. Germline CDR1 reads GTSNPN; CDR2 reads SVGIG (reference sequence). For the CDR3, the DNA is TGTGCCTGGAGTGTCTTCAACCGACAGGGCCCAAATTCACCCCTCCACTTT. Residues: CAWSVFNRQGPNSPLHF.

V is TRBV4-1 and J is TRBJ2-7, with a possible D match to TRBD1 (6 bases). Trimming removed 0 bases at V and 4 bases at J, with 13 bases between. CDR1 is MGHRA, CDR2 YSYEKL, per germline. The CDR3 runs to 15 residues. The CDR3 protein is CASSQDGWGPYEQYF. The CDR3 DNA sequence: TGCGCCAGCAGCCAAGATGGGTGGGGGCCATACGAGCAGTACTTC.

This chain connects TRBV7-6 to TRBJ2-7; D possibly corresponds to TRBD1 (5 bases). V lost 5 bases to trimming and J lost 5 bases, with 19 bases between them. CDR1 is SGHVS and CDR2 is FNYEAQ in the germline V gene. The CDR3 contains 15 residues. The DNA of the CDR3 is TGTGCCAGCAGCCCACCCACACCAAGGGGTGACGAGCAGTACTTC. Amino acids: CASSPPTPRGDEQYF.

V usage is TRBV6-7 and J usage is TRBJ1-1; D is perhaps TRBD1 (6 bases). TRBV6-7 is sorted into the ORF group, with uncertain function. Trimming took 9 bases from V and 1 from J, leaving 15 bases between them. CDR3 size: 14 residues. CDR3 bases: TGTGCCAGGGCCCACGGACAGAGGAACACTGAAGCTTTCTTT. This encodes CARAHGQRNTEAFF.

The rearrangement links TRBV7-9 to TRBJ2-2, with 7 bases matching TRBD1. From germline, CDR1 is SEHNR and CDR2 FQNEAQ (reference sequence). The CDR3 is made up of 13 amino acids. After removal of 5 bases from V and 6 bases from J, the junction contained 3 bases not matched to a gene. CDR3: CASSRDSPGELFF. The CDR3, as DNA: TGTGCCAGCAGCCGGGACAGCCCCGGGGAGCTGTTTTTT.

The chain carries TRBV4-3 and TRBJ2-2; TRBD1 matches 9 bases. With 0 bases clipped from V and 0 bases from J, the junction kept 5 bases outside the gene matches. Germline CDR1 LGHNA, CDR2 YSLEER. The CDR3 runs 18 residues. Here the CDR3 reads CASSQDIRQGANTGELFF. The CDR3 DNA follows: TGCGCCAGCAGCCAAGATATACGACAGGGGGCGAACACCGGGGAGCTGTTTTTT.

As to this clone: A junction end diverges from the germline sequence, so it may reflect a read error. The rearrangement uses TRBV12-3 or TRBV12-4 and TRBJ2-7; D gene ambiguous. The CDR3 contains 11 residues. The CDR3 here is CASSSSYGQYF. The CDR3, as DNA: TGTGCCAGCAGTTCATCGTACGGGCAGTACTTC.

CDR3 region: CASSILAGPPTQETQYF. CDR3 DNA sequence: TGTGCCAGTAGTATCCTAGCGGGGCCCCCCACACAAGAGACCCAGTACTTC. The chain links TRBV19 to TRBJ2-5; 9 bases agree with TRBD2. The CDR3 loop spans 17 amino acids. Looked up from germline, CDR1 is LNHDA and CDR2 is SQIVND (reference sequence). Unmatched junction bases numbered 10, after V lost 3 bases and J lost 2 bases.

The rearrangement uses TRBV10-3 and TRBJ1-1; the D gene is possibly TRBD1 (5 bases). Germline V lookup: CDR1 ENHRY, CDR2 SYGVKD. The V end was cut by 0 bases, the J end by 0 bases, with 8 bases between. The CDR3 covers 15 residues. The CDR3, as DNA: TGTGCCATCAGTGAGTCTAGGGGCATGAACACTGAAGCTTTCTTT. Residues: CAISESRGMNTEAFF.